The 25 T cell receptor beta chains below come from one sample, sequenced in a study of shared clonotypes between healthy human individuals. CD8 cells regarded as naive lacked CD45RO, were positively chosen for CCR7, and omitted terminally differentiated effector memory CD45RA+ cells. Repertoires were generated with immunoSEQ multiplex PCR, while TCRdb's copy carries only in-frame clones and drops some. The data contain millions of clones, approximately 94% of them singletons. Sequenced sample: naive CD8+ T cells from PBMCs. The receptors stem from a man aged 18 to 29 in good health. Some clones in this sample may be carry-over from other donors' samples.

This CDR3 is CASSLTGPNEKLFF. The CDR3 DNA follows: TGTGCCAGCAGTTTAACGGGTCCTAATGAAAAACTGTTTTTT. The rearrangement links TRBV28 to TRBJ1-4; D uncertain. CDR1 MDHEN and CDR2 SYDVKM come from the germline V gene. Deletions cut 2 bases from V and 3 bases from J, with 7 bases between. The CDR3 sequence is 14 residues long.

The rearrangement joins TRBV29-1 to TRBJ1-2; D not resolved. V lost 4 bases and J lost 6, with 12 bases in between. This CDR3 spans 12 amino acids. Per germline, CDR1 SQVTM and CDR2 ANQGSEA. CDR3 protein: CSVVAGTDGYTF. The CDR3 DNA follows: TGCAGCGTTGTAGCGGGAACGGATGGCTACACCTTC.

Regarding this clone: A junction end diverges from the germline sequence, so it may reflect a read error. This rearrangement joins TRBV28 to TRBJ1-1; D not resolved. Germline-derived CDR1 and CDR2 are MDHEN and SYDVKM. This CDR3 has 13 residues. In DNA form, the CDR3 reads TGTGCCAGCAACCCTACGAGCCCCAACGAGCCACATTTT. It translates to CASNPTSPNEPHF.

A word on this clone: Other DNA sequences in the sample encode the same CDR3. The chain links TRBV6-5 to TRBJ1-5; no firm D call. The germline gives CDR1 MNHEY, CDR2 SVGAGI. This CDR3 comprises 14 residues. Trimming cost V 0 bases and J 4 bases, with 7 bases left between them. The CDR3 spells CASSYSGGNQPQHF. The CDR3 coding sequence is TGTGCCAGCAGTTACTCGGGCGGAAATCAGCCCCAGCATTTT.

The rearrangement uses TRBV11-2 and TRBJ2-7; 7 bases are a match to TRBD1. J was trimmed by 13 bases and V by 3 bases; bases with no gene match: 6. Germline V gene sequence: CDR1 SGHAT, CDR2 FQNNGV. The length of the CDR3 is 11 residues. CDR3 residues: CASSFGQALYF. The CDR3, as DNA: TGTGCCAGCAGCTTCGGACAGGCCTTATACTTC.

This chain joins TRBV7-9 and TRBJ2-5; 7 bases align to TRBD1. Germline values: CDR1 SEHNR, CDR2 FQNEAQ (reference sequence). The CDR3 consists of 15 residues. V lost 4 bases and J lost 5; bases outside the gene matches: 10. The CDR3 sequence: CASSSDREGWETQYF. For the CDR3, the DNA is TGTGCCAGCAGCTCAGACAGGGAAGGTTGGGAGACCCAGTACTTC.

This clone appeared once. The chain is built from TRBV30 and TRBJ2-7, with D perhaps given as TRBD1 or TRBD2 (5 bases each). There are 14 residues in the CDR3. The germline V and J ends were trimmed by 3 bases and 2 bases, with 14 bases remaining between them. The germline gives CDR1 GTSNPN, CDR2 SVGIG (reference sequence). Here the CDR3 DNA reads TGTGCCTGGAGCGCCGGGACGTCGGCCTACGAGCAGTACTTC. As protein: CAWSAGTSAYEQYF.

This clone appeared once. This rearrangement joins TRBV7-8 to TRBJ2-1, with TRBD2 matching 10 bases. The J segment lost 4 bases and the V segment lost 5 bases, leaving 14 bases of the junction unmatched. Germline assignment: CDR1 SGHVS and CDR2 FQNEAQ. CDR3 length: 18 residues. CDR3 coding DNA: TGTGCCAGCAGCAGGGGGTGGGGTAGCGGGAGGCCATACAATGAGCAGTTCTTC. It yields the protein CASSRGWGSGRPYNEQFF.

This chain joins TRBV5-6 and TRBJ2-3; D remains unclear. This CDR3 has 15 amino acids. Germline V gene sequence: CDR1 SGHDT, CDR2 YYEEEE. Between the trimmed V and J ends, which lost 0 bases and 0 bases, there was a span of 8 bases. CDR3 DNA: TGTGCCAGCAGCTTGGAGCCAGAGAGCACAGATACGCAGTATTTT. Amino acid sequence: CASSLEPESTDTQYF.

The CDR3 here is CASSNHGTGGYEQYF. In DNA form, the CDR3 reads TGTGCCAGCAGTAACCACGGGACAGGGGGCTACGAGCAGTACTTC. The V gene is TRBV28, the J gene TRBJ2-7, with TRBD1 identical over 11 bases. The CDR3 is made up of 15 amino acids. Germline V gives CDR1 MDHEN, CDR2 SYDVKM. Trimming cost V 5 bases and J 3 bases; bases outside gene matches: 6.

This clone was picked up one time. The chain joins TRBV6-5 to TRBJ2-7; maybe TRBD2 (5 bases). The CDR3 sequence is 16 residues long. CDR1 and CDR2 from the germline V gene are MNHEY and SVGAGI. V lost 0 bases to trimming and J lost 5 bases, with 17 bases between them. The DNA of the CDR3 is TGTGCCAGCAGTTACTCGGTCCCAGGTCCAGCGGACGAGCAGTACTTC. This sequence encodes CASSYSVPGPADEQYF.

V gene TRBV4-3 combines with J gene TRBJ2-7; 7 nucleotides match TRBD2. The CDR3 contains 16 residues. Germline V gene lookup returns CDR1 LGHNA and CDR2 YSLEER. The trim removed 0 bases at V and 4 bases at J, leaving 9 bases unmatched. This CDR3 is CASSQELAARMYEQYF. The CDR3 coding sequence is TGCGCCAGCAGCCAAGAGCTAGCGGCCCGGATGTACGAGCAGTACTTC.

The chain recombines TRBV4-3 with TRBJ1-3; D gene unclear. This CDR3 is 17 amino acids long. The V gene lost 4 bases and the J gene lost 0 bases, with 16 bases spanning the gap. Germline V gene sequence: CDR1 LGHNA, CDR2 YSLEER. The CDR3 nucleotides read TGCGCCAGCAGCCCTAACAGCCTTCAATACTCTGGAAACACCATATATTTT. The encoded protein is CASSPNSLQYSGNTIYF.

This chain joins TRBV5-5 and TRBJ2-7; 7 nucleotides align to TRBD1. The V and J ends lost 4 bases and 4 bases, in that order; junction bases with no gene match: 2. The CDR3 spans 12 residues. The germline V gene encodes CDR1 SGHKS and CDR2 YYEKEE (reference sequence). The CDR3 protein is CASSETGYEQYF. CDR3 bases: TGTGCCAGCAGCGAGACAGGGTACGAGCAGTACTTC.

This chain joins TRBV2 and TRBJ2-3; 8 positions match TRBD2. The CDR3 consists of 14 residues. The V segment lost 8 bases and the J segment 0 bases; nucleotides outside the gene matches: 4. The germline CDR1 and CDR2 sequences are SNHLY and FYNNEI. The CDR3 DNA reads TGTGCCAGCTGGGGCGGGAGGAGCACAGATACGCAGTATTTT. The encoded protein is CASWGGRSTDTQYF.

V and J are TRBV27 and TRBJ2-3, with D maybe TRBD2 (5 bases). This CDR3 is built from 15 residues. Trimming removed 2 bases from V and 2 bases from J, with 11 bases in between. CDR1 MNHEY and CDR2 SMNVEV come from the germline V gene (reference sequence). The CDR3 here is CASSLEIANTDTQYF. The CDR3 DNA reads TGTGCCAGCAGTTTAGAGATAGCGAACACAGATACGCAGTATTTT.

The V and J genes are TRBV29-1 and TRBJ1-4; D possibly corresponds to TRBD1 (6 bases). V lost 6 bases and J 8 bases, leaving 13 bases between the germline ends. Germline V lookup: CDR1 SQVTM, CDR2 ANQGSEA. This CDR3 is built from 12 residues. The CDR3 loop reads CSVQGYGEKLFF. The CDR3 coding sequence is TGCAGCGTCCAGGGGTATGGAGAAAAACTGTTTTTT.

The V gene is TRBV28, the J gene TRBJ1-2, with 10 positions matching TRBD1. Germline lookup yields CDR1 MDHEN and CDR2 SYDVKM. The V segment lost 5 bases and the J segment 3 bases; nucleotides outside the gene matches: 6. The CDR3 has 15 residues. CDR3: CASSAGTGDDYGYTF. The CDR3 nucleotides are TGTGCCAGCAGTGCCGGGACAGGGGATGACTATGGCTACACCTTC.

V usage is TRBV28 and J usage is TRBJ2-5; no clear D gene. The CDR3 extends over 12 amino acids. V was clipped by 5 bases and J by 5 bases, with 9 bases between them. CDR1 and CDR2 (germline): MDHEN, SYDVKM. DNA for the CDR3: TGTGCCAGCAGTCTATCATACGAGACCCAGTACTTC. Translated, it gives CASSLSYETQYF.

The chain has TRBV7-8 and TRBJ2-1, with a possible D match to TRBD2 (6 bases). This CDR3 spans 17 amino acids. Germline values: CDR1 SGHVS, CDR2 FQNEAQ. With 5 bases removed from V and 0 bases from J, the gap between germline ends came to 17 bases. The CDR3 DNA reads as TGTGCCAGCAGCCTCGATATCGGGAGCCCCTCCTACAATGAGCAGTTCTTC. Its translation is CASSLDIGSPSYNEQFF. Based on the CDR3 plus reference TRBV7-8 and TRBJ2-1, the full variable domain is GAGVSQSPRYKVAKRGQDVALRCDPISGHVSLFWYQQALGQGPEFLTYFQNEAQLDKSGLPSDRFFAERPEGSVSTLKIQRTQQEDSAVYLCASSLDIGSPSYNEQFFGPGTRLTVL.

The CDR3 is CASSSPRASGRRTDTQYF. CDR3 in DNA: TGTGCCAGCAGTTCCCCCCGAGCTAGCGGAAGACGGACAGATACGCAGTATTTT. V is TRBV28 and J is TRBJ2-3, with 7 bases matching TRBD2. Germline loops: CDR1 MDHEN, CDR2 SYDVKM. The CDR3 runs to 18 residues. V trimming: 4 bases; J trimming: 3 bases; junction bases outside the gene matches: 16.

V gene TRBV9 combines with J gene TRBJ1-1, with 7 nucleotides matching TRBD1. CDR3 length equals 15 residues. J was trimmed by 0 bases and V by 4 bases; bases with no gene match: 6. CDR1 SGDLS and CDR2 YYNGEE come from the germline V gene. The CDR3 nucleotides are TGTGCCAGCAGCTCAACGGGACAGATGAACACTGAAGCTTTCTTT. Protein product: CASSSTGQMNTEAFF.

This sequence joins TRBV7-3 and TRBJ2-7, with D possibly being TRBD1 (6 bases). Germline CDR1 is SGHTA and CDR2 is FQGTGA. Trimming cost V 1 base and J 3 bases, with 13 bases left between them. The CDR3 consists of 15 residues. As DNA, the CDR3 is TGTGCCAGCAGCTTAATGGGCAGGGGACACTACGAGCAGTACTTC. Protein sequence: CASSLMGRGHYEQYF.

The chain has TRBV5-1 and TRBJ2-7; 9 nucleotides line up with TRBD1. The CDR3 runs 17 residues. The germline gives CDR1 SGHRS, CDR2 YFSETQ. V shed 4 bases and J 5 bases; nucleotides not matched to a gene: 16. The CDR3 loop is CASSPRALTGGGDEQYF. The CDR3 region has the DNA TGCGCCAGCAGCCCACGGGCTTTAACAGGGGGCGGCGACGAGCAGTACTTC.

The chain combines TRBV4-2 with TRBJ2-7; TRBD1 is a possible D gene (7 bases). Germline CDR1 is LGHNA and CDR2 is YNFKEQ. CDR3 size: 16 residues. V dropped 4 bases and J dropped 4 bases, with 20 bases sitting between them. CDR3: CASSPGGRGLKYEQYF. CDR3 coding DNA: TGTGCCAGCAGCCCAGGGGGTCGGGGACTGAAATACGAGCAGTACTTC.